These 21 T cell receptor beta chains share one sample of origin, sequenced in a study of human T cells and chemical hapten exposure. Each CDR3 protein is one row after TCRdb ran MiXCR on the RACE reads. The sample includes 380,000 or so distinct CDR3 sequences, about 5% of them seen just once. The sample's time point: pre-sensitization, week 0. This sample's treatment: therapeutic diphenylcyclopropenone sensitization with weekly scalp DPC. The sequenced sample was whole blood, obtained in connection with sensitization to the hapten diphenylcyclopropenone (DPC). The receptors were sampled from a woman in her late teens or twenties with alopecia areata. Some clones in this sample may be carry-over from other donors' samples.

The chain has TRBV3-1 and TRBJ2-6; D call uncertain. The CDR3 is 14 amino acids. Trimming stripped 5 bases from V and 0 bases from J, with 5 bases between. Germline V gene data show CDR1 as LGHDT and CDR2 as YNNKEL (reference sequence). The CDR3 sequence is CASSTFSGANVLTF. The CDR3 region has the DNA TGTGCCAGCAGCACCTTCTCTGGGGCCAACGTCCTGACTTTC.

J is TRBJ2-3 and V is TRBV7-8; perhaps TRBD1 as D (5 bases). Germline-derived CDR1 and CDR2 are SGHVS and FQNEAQ. The ends were cut back, 1 base at V and 1 base at J, with 12 bases in the middle. CDR3 length equals 16 residues. CDR3 in DNA: TGTGCCAGCAGCTTAGTTTACAGGCCACGCACAGATACGCAGTATTTT. Translated: CASSLVYRPRTDTQYF.

The rearrangement joins TRBV4-1 to TRBJ1-3; a possible D gene is TRBD1 (5 bases). In germline, CDR1 is MGHRA, CDR2 YSYEKL. The CDR3 length is 16 residues. The V end was cut by 4 bases, the J end by 0 bases, with 13 bases between. The CDR3 reads CASSPRDGSSGNTIYF. CDR3 sequence (DNA): TGCGCCAGCAGCCCCAGGGACGGGAGCTCTGGAAACACCATATATTTT.

This clonotype occurred many times. This chain joins TRBV4-3 and TRBJ2-3; D is undetermined. Germline-derived CDR1 and CDR2 are LGHNA and YSLEER. V lost 0 bases to trimming and J lost 1 base, with 11 bases between them. The CDR3 sequence is 16 residues long. The CDR3 DNA sequence: TGCGCCAGCAGCCAAGATAGTGGGGTCGGCACAGATACGCAGTATTTT. It codes for CASSQDSGVGTDTQYF.

This clonotype was seen repeatedly, ten times or more. This chain connects TRBV12-3 or TRBV12-4 to TRBJ1-5; TRBD1 matches 7 bases. V trimming: 5 bases; J trimming: 7 bases; junction bases outside the gene matches: 14. The CDR3 is 16 amino acids. CDR3: CASSPNRVAGGQPQHF. The CDR3 DNA sequence: TGTGCCAGCAGTCCCAATAGGGTGGCAGGGGGACAGCCCCAGCATTTT.

This rearrangement joins TRBV7-2 to TRBJ2-3; D might be TRBD1 (5 bases). Germline CDR1 reads SGHTA; CDR2 reads FQGNSA. Trimming removed 4 bases at V and 2 bases at J, with 10 bases between. The CDR3 totals 14 residues. CDR3 in amino acids: CASSYRQSTDTQYF. The CDR3 DNA reads as TGTGCCAGCAGCTATAGACAGTCCACAGATACGCAGTATTTT.

This clonotype showed up just a few times. The chain recombines TRBV29-1 with TRBJ2-3; the D is unclear. Germline V CDR1 and CDR2: SQVTM, ANQGSEA. CDR3 length equals 12 residues. Trimming shortened V by 3 bases and J by 6 bases, and 10 bases separated the two germline ends. The CDR3 protein is CSVDFVPDTQYF. CDR3 DNA: TGCAGCGTTGACTTTGTTCCGGATACGCAGTATTTT.

J is TRBJ1-5 and V is TRBV4-1, with TRBD1 as a possible D gene (5 bases). Germline CDR1 and CDR2: MGHRA and YSYEKL. The ends were cut back, 4 bases at V and 7 bases at J, with 29 bases in the middle. This CDR3 is built from 19 residues. CDR3 sequence (DNA): TGCGCCAGCAGCCTTTCCTTGGCTTCAATGGACGGACACGGGCAGCCCCAGCATTTT. It yields the protein CASSLSLASMDGHGQPQHF.

This clonotype appeared many times. J is TRBJ2-6 and V is TRBV2, with D unresolved. Trimming stripped 8 bases from V and 0 bases from J, with 11 bases between. Germline CDR1 and CDR2: SNHLY and FYNNEI. This CDR3 comprises 15 residues. The CDR3, as DNA: TGTGCCAGCTGTGCGGAGATCTCTGGGGCCAACGTCCTGACTTTC. Translation: CASCAEISGANVLTF.

This clonotype was observed a handful of times. The chain carries TRBV6-5 and TRBJ2-5, with 8 nucleotides matching TRBD2. The CDR3 consists of 16 residues. Germline V gene data show CDR1 as MNHEY and CDR2 as SVGAGI. V dropped 6 bases and J dropped 2; count of bases not matched to a gene: 11. CDR3 loop: CASSSWGLVTQETQYF. The CDR3, as DNA: TGTGCCAGCAGCTCTTGGGGACTAGTCACGCAAGAGACCCAGTACTTC.

This clonotype has ten or more counts. The chain carries TRBV6-5 and TRBJ2-7, with D uncertain. Germline assignment: CDR1 MNHEY and CDR2 SVGAGI. Trimming removed 2 bases from V and 0 bases from J, with 17 bases in between. The CDR3 is made up of 17 amino acids. The CDR3 protein is CASSYTLGSPNSYEQYF. CDR3 DNA: TGTGCCAGCAGTTACACTTTAGGCAGCCCGAACTCCTACGAGCAGTACTTC.

This clonotype appeared many times. This chain uses TRBV5-1 with TRBJ2-7, with 9 bases that match TRBD1. CDR3 length: 15 residues. Germline loops: CDR1 SGHRS, CDR2 YFSETQ. The V gene end was trimmed by 4 bases and the J gene end by 6 bases; junction bases not matched to a gene: 11. The CDR3 protein is CASSPMATGGGEQYF. CDR3 sequence (DNA): TGCGCCAGCAGCCCGATGGCGACAGGGGGTGGCGAGCAGTACTTC.

This clonotype was seen many times. The rearrangement links TRBV4-2 to TRBJ1-5; D ambiguous. The CDR3 spans 13 residues. V was clipped by 3 bases and J by 7 bases, with 10 bases between them. Per germline, CDR1 LGHNA and CDR2 YNFKEQ. CDR3 in amino acids: CASSQFANQPQHF. CDR3 sequence (DNA): TGTGCCAGCAGCCAGTTCGCTAACCAGCCCCAGCATTTT.

The chain uses TRBV7-2 and TRBJ2-5; TRBD2 matches 9 bases. V lost 5 bases to trimming and J lost 4 bases; unmatched junction nucleotides: 14. CDR1 is SGHTA, CDR2 FQGNSA, per germline. The CDR3 has 17 residues. CDR3 sequence reads: CASSRGPFSGGGETQYF. Written as DNA, the CDR3 is TGTGCCAGCAGCCGAGGGCCCTTTAGCGGGGGAGGAGAGACCCAGTACTTC. Together with reference TRBV7-2 and TRBJ2-5, the CDR3 gives the full variable domain: GAGVSQSPSNKVTEKGKDVELRCDPISGHTALYWYRQSLGQGLEFLIYFQGNSAPDKSGLPSDRFSAERTGGSVSTLTIQRTQQEDSAVYLCASSRGPFSGGGETQYFGPGTRLLVL.

The rearrangement links TRBV29-1 to TRBJ2-6, with D perhaps matching TRBD2 (5 bases). CDR1 is SQVTM, CDR2 ANQGSEA, per germline. V was shortened by 3 bases and J by 2 bases, with 8 bases between the two germline ends. The CDR3 extends over 14 amino acids. CDR3 sequence: CSVEGETGANVLTF. CDR3 in DNA: TGCAGCGTTGAGGGAGAAACTGGGGCCAACGTCCTGACTTTC.

This clonotype was seen ten or more times. The chain is built from TRBV20-1 and TRBJ1-5; D remains unclear. Germline CDR1 DFQATT, CDR2 SNEGSKA (reference sequence). CDR3 size: 10 residues. The ends were cut back, 1 base at V and 6 bases at J, with 1 base in the middle. In DNA, the CDR3 is TGCAGTGCTAGAGTTCAGCCCCAGCATTTT. Translation: CSARVQPQHF.

This clonotype was detected a few times. The chain's CDR3 is CSAQTDTTLYGYTF. The CDR3 bases are TGCAGCGCCCAGACAGATACCACGCTCTATGGCTACACCTTC. The chain links TRBV29-1 to TRBJ1-2; D is possibly TRBD1 (5 bases). The CDR3 is 14 residues long. Trimming cost V 7 bases and J 4 bases, with 19 bases left between them. CDR1 and CDR2 from the germline V gene are SQVTM and ANQGSEA.

The V call is TRBV10-3, the J call TRBJ2-3; D could derive from TRBD1 or TRBD2 (6 bases each). Germline V lookup: CDR1 ENHRY, CDR2 SYGVKD. Trimming pared 0 bases from V and 0 bases from J, leaving 13 bases between. This CDR3 contains 17 residues. The CDR3 region is CAISESNGGTSTDTQYF. The CDR3 DNA reads TGTGCCATCAGTGAGTCGAACGGGGGCACTAGCACAGATACGCAGTATTTT.

Here the CDR3 DNA reads TGCGCCAGCAGCTATAGGGACAGGGCAAGCGGCACTGAAGCTTTCTTT. It encodes CASSYRDRASGTEAFF. The rearrangement links TRBV5-1 to TRBJ1-1; 9 bases align to TRBD1. The V segment lost 3 bases and the J segment 4 bases; nucleotides outside the gene matches: 10. Looked up from germline, CDR1 is SGHRS and CDR2 is YFSETQ. This CDR3 has 16 residues.

This chain joins TRBV6-2 or TRBV6-3 and TRBJ1-2; a weak D match, TRBD1 (6 bases). CDR1 and CDR2 from the germline V gene are MNHEY and SVGEGT. With 6 bases removed from V and 7 bases from J, the gap between germline ends came to 15 bases. The CDR3 has 13 amino acids. The CDR3: CASSPNRDRGYTF. The CDR3 DNA sequence: TGTGCCAGCAGCCCGAACAGGGATCGTGGCTACACCTTC.

This clonotype was seen a handful of times. This chain uses TRBV4-1 with TRBJ2-3; weak D call: TRBD1 (6 bases). Trimming removed 3 bases at V and 14 bases at J, with 12 bases between. Germline CDR1 is MGHRA and CDR2 is YSYEKL. The length of the CDR3 is 11 residues. CDR3 region: CASSQGDRTYF. CDR3 DNA sequence: TGCGCCAGCAGCCAGGGAGACAGGACGTATTTT.